This T cell receptor (beta chain) was profiled in a study of T cell clonality in common variable immunodeficiency. Study outcomes and limitations: CVID subjects had higher TCRbeta clonality than healthy controls, most marked in about a third. In common variable immunodeficiency, TCR beta chains reportedly carried fewer deletions and N-nucleotide insertions.

Control and CVID samples contributed equal amounts of genomic DNA. Measured with immunoSEQ multiplex PCR; TCRdb has only the in-frame clones, and not every one. The profile covers about 42,000 clones, none occurring a single time. The ends lost 5 bases at V and 3 bases at J; junction bases unmatched: 2. The germline V gene has CDR1 MGHRA and CDR2 YSYEKL. The CDR3 extends over 15 amino acids. This clone was seen many times. The antigen remains undetermined. The CDR3 end falls 3 residues outside the read, so it is completed with the germline J gene. Most patients and controls had Caucasian heritage. V is TRBV4-1 and J is TRBJ2-3; 13 positions agree with TRBD2. The sequenced sample consisted of peripheral blood mononuclear cells. The clonotype originates from a person between 18 and 70 years old in good health. CDR3 DNA (partial): TGCGCCAGCAGCTTGGGACTAGCGGGAACAGATACG. It translates to CASSLGLAGTDT. The entire CDR3 sequence reads CASSLGLAGTDTQYF.